This T cell receptor (beta chain) was captured by sequencing in a study of T-cell memory formation after mild COVID-19. Study-wide context: The TCR clusters were mostly specific to one donor. Study conclusions and caveats: Those CD4+ clones that contracted were mainly in CM and EM (CD8+ ones in EMRA). A second wave expanding day 15 to 37 was CD4+-biased; contracting clones were balanced.

5'RACE primed from the constant segment yielded TCR alpha and TCR beta cDNA libraries bearing sample barcodes and UMIs. TCRdb re-derived calls from the 5' RACE reads in MiXCR, one entry per CDR3 protein. The profile covers 400,000 to 500,000 distinct CDR3 sequences, with around 17% appearing a single time and 20% to 25% taken by the ten largest. This clonotype has just a few counts. Its specificity is not known. The CDR3 spans 13 residues. The germline CDR1 and CDR2 sequences are SNHLY and FYNNEI. Between the trimmed V and J ends, which lost 3 bases and 3 bases, there was a span of 9 bases. Sequences were obtained from PBMCs or a T cell subset sorted from them (not recorded which). This sequence joins TRBV2 and TRBJ2-7; D is perhaps TRBD1 (6 bases). The receptor comes from a man younger than 35 who had mild COVID-19 (a few samples of this study predate the infection). Cell type and time point are not known. The DNA for the CDR3 is TGTGCCAGCAGTGACAGGGGATACTACGAGCAGTACTTC. It is translated as CASSDRGYYEQYF.